This T cell receptor (beta chain) was captured by sequencing in a study of blood T cell repertoires in COVID-19. Study background: PBMCs, B-cell-depleted T cells, or T cells were the source of the cDNA or gDNA that made up the material.

Looked up from germline, CDR1 is SGDLS and CDR2 is YYNGEE. V shed 4 bases and J shed 4 bases, with 20 bases lying between them. This CDR3 is built from 16 residues. Libraries were prepared by immunoSEQ multiplex PCR; TCRdb keeps only in-frame clonotypes and omits some of them. The table records fewer than 200,000 clones, roughly 85% of them present only once. Symptom resolution, clearance, or two negative PCRs marked the recovered donors of Cohort 3. The sequence derives from a woman younger than 35 who had recovered from COVID-19. This chain links TRBV9 with TRBJ1-2; possibly TRBD1 for D (5 bases). Sequenced sample: PBMCs or T cells enriched from blood (not recorded which). DNA for the CDR3: TGTGCCAGCAGCCAGATAGGGGAGGGTTTCGGCTATGGCTACACCTTC. Protein: CASSQIGEGFGYGYTF.